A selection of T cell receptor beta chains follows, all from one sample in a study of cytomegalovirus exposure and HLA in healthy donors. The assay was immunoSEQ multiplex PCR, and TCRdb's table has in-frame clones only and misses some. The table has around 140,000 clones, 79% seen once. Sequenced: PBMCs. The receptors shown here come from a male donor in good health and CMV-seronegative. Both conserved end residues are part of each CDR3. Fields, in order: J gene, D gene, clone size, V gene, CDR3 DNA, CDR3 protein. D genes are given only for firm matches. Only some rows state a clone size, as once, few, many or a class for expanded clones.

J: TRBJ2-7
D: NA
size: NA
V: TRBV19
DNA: TGTGCCAGTACCCCGGCAGGGGCCTACGAGCAGTACTTC
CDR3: CASTPAGAYEQYF

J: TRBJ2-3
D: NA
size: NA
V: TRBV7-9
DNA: TGTGCCAGCAGCCCCCCCGGGCAGGGTGAGACAGATACGCAGTATTTT
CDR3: CASSPPGQGETDTQYF

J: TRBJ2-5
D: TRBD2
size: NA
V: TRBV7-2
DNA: TGTGCCAGCAGCTTAGCGAGCTGGGCGGGGGGGATCCAAGAGACCCAGTACTTC
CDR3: CASSLASWAGGIQETQYF

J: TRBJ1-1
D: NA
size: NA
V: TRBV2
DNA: TGTGCCAGCACGTTCACAGAAAACACTGAAGCTTTCTTT
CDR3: CASTFTENTEAFF

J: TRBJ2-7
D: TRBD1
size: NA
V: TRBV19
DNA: TGTGCCAGCAGGACAGGGGAATACGAGCAGTACTTC
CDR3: CASRTGEYEQYF

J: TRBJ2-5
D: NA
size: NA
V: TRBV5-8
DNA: TGTGCCAGCAGCCGTTCGACTCCGGGACTTCCGTACCAAGAGACCCAGTACTTC
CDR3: CASSRSTPGLPYQETQYF

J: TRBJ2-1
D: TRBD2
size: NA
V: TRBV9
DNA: TGTGCCAGCGGGGGGGTAGGGGTATCCTACAATGAGCAGTTCTTC
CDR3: CASGGVGVSYNEQFF

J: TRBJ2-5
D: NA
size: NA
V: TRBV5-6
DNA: TGTGCCAGCAGCTGGGGGCAGGCGGAGACCCAGTACTTC
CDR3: CASSWGQAETQYF

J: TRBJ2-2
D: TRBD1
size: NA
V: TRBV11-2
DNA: TGTGCCAGCAGAGTCGACAGGGGGGGCACCGGGGAGCTGTTTTTT
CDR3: CASRVDRGGTGELFF

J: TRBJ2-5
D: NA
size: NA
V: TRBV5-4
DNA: TGTGCCAGCAACCCGACAGGACCGGGGGAGACCCAGTACTTC
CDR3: CASNPTGPGETQYF

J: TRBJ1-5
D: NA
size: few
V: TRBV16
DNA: TGTGCCAGCAGCCAGTGGTCAGATAGCAATCAGCCCCAGCATTTT
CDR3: CASSQWSDSNQPQHF

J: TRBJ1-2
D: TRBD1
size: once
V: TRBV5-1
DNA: TGCGCCAGCAGCCAAGGGACAGGGGGCGAGTATGGCTACACCTTC
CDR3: CASSQGTGGEYGYTF

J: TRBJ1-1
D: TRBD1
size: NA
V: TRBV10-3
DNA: TGTGCCATCAGGCCGACAGGGGGGGGCACTGAAGCTTTCTTT
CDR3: CAIRPTGGGTEAFF

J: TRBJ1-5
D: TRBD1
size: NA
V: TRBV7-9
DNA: TGTGCCAGCAGCTTAGGGATCGGACAGGGGAGTCAGCCCCAGCATTTT
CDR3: CASSLGIGQGSQPQHF

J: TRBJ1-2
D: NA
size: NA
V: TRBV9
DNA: TGTGCCAGCAGCGTAGAGACGCAGGGAATATGGGGCTATGGCTACACCTTC
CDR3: CASSVETQGIWGYGYTF

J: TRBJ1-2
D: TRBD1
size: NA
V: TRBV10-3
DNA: TGTGCCATCAACCGGGGACAGGATGCCACCAACTATGGCTACACCTTC
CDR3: CAINRGQDATNYGYTF